The rows below give T cell receptor beta chains drawn from one sample of a study of human T cells and chemical hapten exposure. Each CDR3 protein is one row after TCRdb ran MiXCR on the RACE reads. Seen here are approximately 320,000 distinct CDR3 sequences, 5.5% observed once, and the top ten hold about 8.2%. The source material was whole blood, sampled in connection with sensitization to the hapten diphenylcyclopropenone (DPC). The receptor set was obtained from a woman under 30 with alopecia areata. Some clones in this sample may be carry-over from other donors' samples. Both conserved end residues are part of each CDR3. A D gene is named only where the DNA matches it firmly. A clone size is listed for some rows: how often the clone was seen (once, few, many), or a class if it is expanded.

13 | TRBJ2-2 | TRBV12-3/TRBV12-4 | many | - | TGTGCCAGCAGCCGACAGGTTTCTGGGGAGCTGTTTTTT | CASSRQVSGELFF
16 | TRBJ2-1 | TRBV7-2 | many | - | TGTGCCAGCAGCCCCCAGGGGGGGATGACCTACAATGAGCAGTTCTTC | CASSPQGGMTYNEQFF
12 | TRBJ2-1 | TRBV12-5 | - | - | TGTGCTAGTGGTTTGAAGGACAATGAGCAGTTCTTC | CASGLKDNEQFF
16 | TRBJ1-1 | TRBV5-1 | - | TRBD1 | TGCGCCAGCAGCTCCACCCCGGACAGGATGAACACTGAAGCTTTCTTT | CASSSTPDRMNTEAFF
13 | TRBJ2-5 | TRBV5-6 | - | TRBD1 | TGTGCCAGCAGCTGGCAGGGGGTTGAGACCCAGTACTTC | CASSWQGVETQYF
18 | TRBJ1-1 | TRBV20-1 | few | - | TGCAGTGCCAGTATCGTGAAAGGCCCAGGGAGGGGGGACACTGAAGCTTTCTTT | CSASIVKGPGRGDTEAFF
17 | TRBJ1-1 | TRBV7-9 | few | TRBD1 | TGTGCCAGCAGTTACGACAGGGGAGGACCCATGAACACTGAAGCTTTCTTT | CASSYDRGGPMNTEAFF
15 | TRBJ2-6 | TRBV12-3/TRBV12-4 | many | - | TGTGCCAGCACCCCCGGTGAGTCTGGGGCCAACGTCCTGACTTTC | CASTPGESGANVLTF
13 | TRBJ2-7 | TRBV20-1 | many | TRBD1 | TGCAGTGGACTCGGGACAGATTTCTACGAGCAGTACTTC | CSGLGTDFYEQYF
15 | TRBJ1-3 | TRBV7-2 | many | - | TGTGCCAGCAGCAAAGACGGAAGCTCTGGAAACACCATATATTTT | CASSKDGSSGNTIYF
14 | TRBJ1-5 | TRBV4-1 | few | - | TGCGCCAGCAGCCAAGAACAGACCAATCAGCCCCAGCATTTT | CASSQEQTNQPQHF
17 | TRBJ1-1 | TRBV6-1 | - | - | TGTGCCACCTTTGGGCGACAGAAATTAACCTGGAACACTGAAGCTTTCTTT | CATFGRQKLTWNTEAFF
16 | TRBJ1-4 | TRBV12-3/TRBV12-4 | - | - | TGTGCCAGCAGTTTAACGGCAGGGGCAACTAATGAAAAACTGTTTTTT | CASSLTAGATNEKLFF
13 | TRBJ2-2 | TRBV5-1 | few | - | TGCGCCAGCAGCTTGGGTGTGGCCGGGGAGCTGTTTTTT | CASSLGVAGELFF
16 | TRBJ1-5 | TRBV6-1 | - | - | TGTGCCAGCAGTGAAACGAGGTTTTATAGCAATCAGCCCCAGCATTTT | CASSETRFYSNQPQHF
14 | TRBJ1-1 | TRBV5-1 | few | - | TGCGCCAGCAGCTTGGCCGTAGCGGCAGGGGAAGCTTTCTTT | CASSLAVAAGEAFF
15 | TRBJ2-2 | TRBV7-2 | - | TRBD1 | TGTGCCAGCAGCTCACAGGGGGCGTACACCGGGGAGCTGTTTTTT | CASSSQGAYTGELFF
16 | TRBJ2-7 | TRBV7-9 | many | TRBD2 | TGTGCCAGCAGCTTAGCTAGCGGGGTCTTCACCTACGAGCAGTACTTC | CASSLASGVFTYEQYF
16 | TRBJ2-3 | TRBV24-1 | many | TRBD1 | TGTGCCACCAGTTTTGAGCCCGGACAGGGCCAAGATACGCAGTATTTT | CATSFEPGQGQDTQYF
16 | TRBJ2-1 | TRBV5-4 | few | TRBD2 | TGTGCCAGCAGCACTACTAGCGGGGGGGTAACAAATGAGCAGTTCTTC | CASSTTSGGVTNEQFF
16 | TRBJ2-5 | TRBV5-5 | many | - | TGTGCCAGCAGCTCATCGAGCCAGCCATCCCAAGAGACCCAGTACTTC | CASSSSSQPSQETQYF
16 | TRBJ1-4 | TRBV5-1 | many | TRBD1 | TGCGCCAGCAGCTCTGAACCGGGACAGCAGACTGAAAAACTGTTTTTT | CASSSEPGQQTEKLFF
17 | TRBJ1-6 | TRBV14 | few | - | TGTGCCAGCAGCCAAGCAAGATTGGCGTTTGAATTTGGGCCCCTCCACTTT | CASSQARLAFEFGPLHF
15 | TRBJ2-1 | TRBV18 | - | TRBD1 | TGTGCCAGCTCCCCCGGGACAGGGGTAGACAATGAGCAGTTCTTC | CASSPGTGVDNEQFF
15 | TRBJ2-1 | TRBV4-3 | - | - | TGCGCCAGCAGCCAAGGGGGGCCCCCCTACAATGGGCAGTTCTTC | CASSQGGPPYNGQFF
13 | TRBJ1-4 | TRBV7-9 | many | - | TGTGCCAGCAGCTTAGGGACGGTTGAAAAACTGTTTTTT | CASSLGTVEKLFF
15 | TRBJ1-2 | TRBV18 | few | - | TGTGCCAGCTCACCAGGGGGGCTTTCAGGCTATGGCTACACCTTC | CASSPGGLSGYGYTF
19 | TRBJ2-1 | TRBV4-3 | many | TRBD2 | TGCGCCAGCAGCCAAGGAAGGGGCGGAGCGGGGGCGATATACAATGAGCAGTTCTTC | CASSQGRGGAGAIYNEQFF
15 | TRBJ1-1 | TRBV27 | - | - | TGTGCCAGCAGTTTACGTTGGACGGGGAACACTGAAGCTTTCTTT | CASSLRWTGNTEAFF
17 | TRBJ2-1 | TRBV9 | - | TRBD1 | TGTGCCAGCAGCGTAGGGAGACAGGGGTTCTCCTACAATGAGCAGTTCTTC | CASSVGRQGFSYNEQFF
13 | TRBJ2-7 | TRBV15 | few | - | TGTGCCACCAGCAGAGGAGCCAACTACGAGCAGTACTTC | CATSRGANYEQYF
14 | TRBJ1-2 | TRBV27 | few | - | TGTGCCAGCAGCGGCGGGGAACACAGGGATGGCTACACCTTC | CASSGGEHRDGYTF
16 | TRBJ2-4 | TRBV4-3 | few | - | TGCGCCAGCAGCCAAGGGTCCCGGGGGGCGATAAACATTCAGTACTTC | CASSQGSRGAINIQYF
13 | TRBJ2-1 | TRBV6-2/TRBV6-3 | - | - | TGTGCCAGCAGTTACTCTTATCTCAATGAGCAGTTCTTC | CASSYSYLNEQFF
16 | TRBJ1-2 | TRBV12-5 | few | - | TGTGCTAGTGGTTCTCCGGACAAAGGCTCACTCGATGGCTACACCTTC | CASGSPDKGSLDGYTF
14 | TRBJ2-1 | TRBV11-2 | few | - | TGTGCCAGCAGCTTAGCGCTAGCCCACAATGAGCAGTTCTTC | CASSLALAHNEQFF
15 | TRBJ2-7 | TRBV28 | few | - | TGTGCCAGCAGGCGGGACGGCCGGTGGGTGGACGAGCAGTACTTC | CASRRDGRWVDEQYF
16 | TRBJ1-1 | TRBV6-6 | many | - | TGTGCCAGCAGTCCCAATTCGGGGGTGTCGTTCACTGAAGCTTTCTTT | CASSPNSGVSFTEAFF
15 | TRBJ2-7 | TRBV4-3 | - | TRBD2 | TGCGCCAGCAGCCAGAGAGATGGACTAGGCTACGAGCAGTACTTC | CASSQRDGLGYEQYF
14 | TRBJ2-7 | TRBV7-9 | many | - | TGTGCCAGCACGCCTTGGGGGGATACCTACGAGCAGTACTTC | CASTPWGDTYEQYF
15 | TRBJ1-5 | TRBV7-2 | many | - | TGTGCCAGCAGCTTAAACAGGCTATCCCCTCAGCCCCAGCATTTT | CASSLNRLSPQPQHF
15 | TRBJ1-6 | TRBV7-2 | many | - | TGTGCCAGCAGCTTAGAAGGGGGTCTCAATTCACCCCTCCACTTT | CASSLEGGLNSPLHF
20 | TRBJ1-2 | TRBV6-5 | - | - | TGTGCCAGCAGTTATAATCTTGGTCGGGTTCGGTCTCAGCAGTTTGATGGCTACACCTTC | CASSYNLGRVRSQQFDGYTF
16 | TRBJ1-3 | TRBV4-3 | - | - | TGCGCCAGCAGCCCCGCCCCGGGCAGGGAAGGAAACACCATATATTTT | CASSPAPGREGNTIYF
15 | TRBJ2-1 | TRBV11-1 | - | - | TGTGCCAGCAGCTTAGTTCGGGCTAACTACAATGAGCAGTTCTTC | CASSLVRANYNEQFF
14 | TRBJ2-1 | TRBV2 | many | TRBD2 | TGTGCCAGCAGGGCGGGGGGGACTAACAATGAGCAGTTCTTC | CASRAGGTNNEQFF
15 | TRBJ2-3 | TRBV9 | - | - | TGTGCCAGCAGCGCGGCCGACGGACGTTCAGATACGCAGTATTTT | CASSAADGRSDTQYF
13 | TRBJ2-4 | TRBV18 | - | - | TGTGCCAGCTCATCAGGGGTTTTGGACATTCAGTACTTC | CASSSGVLDIQYF